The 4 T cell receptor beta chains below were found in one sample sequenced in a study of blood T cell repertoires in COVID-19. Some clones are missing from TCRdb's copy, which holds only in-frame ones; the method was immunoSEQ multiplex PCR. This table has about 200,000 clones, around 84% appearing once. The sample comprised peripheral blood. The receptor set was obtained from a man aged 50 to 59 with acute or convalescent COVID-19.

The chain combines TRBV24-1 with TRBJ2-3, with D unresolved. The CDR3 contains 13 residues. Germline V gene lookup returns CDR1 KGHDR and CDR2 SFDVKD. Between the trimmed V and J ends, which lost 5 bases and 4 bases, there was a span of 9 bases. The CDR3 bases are TGTGCCACCAGTGCCTCCGGAGCAGATACGCAGTATTTT. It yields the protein CATSASGADTQYF.

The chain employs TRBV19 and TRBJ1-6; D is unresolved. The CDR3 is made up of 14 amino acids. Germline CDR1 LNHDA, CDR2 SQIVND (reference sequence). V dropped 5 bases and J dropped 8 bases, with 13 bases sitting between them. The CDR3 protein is CASSEAPRDSPLHF. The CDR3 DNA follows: TGTGCCAGTAGTGAGGCCCCCCGGGATTCACCCCTCCACTTT. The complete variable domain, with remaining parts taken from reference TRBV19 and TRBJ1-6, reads DGGITQSPKYLFRKEGQNVTLSCEQNLNHDAMYWYRQDPGQGLRLIYYSQIVNDFQKGDIAEGYSVSREKKESFPLTVTSAQKNPTAFYLCASSEAPRDSPLHFGNGTRLTVT.

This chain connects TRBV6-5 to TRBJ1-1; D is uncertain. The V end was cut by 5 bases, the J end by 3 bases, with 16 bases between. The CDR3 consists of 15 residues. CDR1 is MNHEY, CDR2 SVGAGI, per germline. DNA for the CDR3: TGTGCCAGCAGTCGGGGTGAAAGGGCGGACACTGAAGCTTTCTTT. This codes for CASSRGERADTEAFF.

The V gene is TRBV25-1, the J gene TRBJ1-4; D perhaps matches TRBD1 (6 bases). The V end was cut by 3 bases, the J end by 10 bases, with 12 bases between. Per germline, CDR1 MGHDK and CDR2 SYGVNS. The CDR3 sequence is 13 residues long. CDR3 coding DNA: TGTGCCAGCAGTGAGAGGGGGTGGGGAAAACTGTTTTTT. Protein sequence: CASSERGWGKLFF.